This TCR beta chain came from a study of shared clonotypes between healthy human individuals (dated by TCRdb to 2020 to 2021). About the study as a whole: A few men and a couple of women, aged 18 to 49 years, made up the cohort. The study deeply sequenced blood TCR repertoires of about 5 healthy adults to estimate repertoire size and the extent of clonotype sharing between individuals. For each donor, three plates each were used for CD4 naive and CD4 memory, two plates were used for CD8 naive, and one plate was used for CD8 memory. To increase sequencing depth and limit assay-specific biases, different laboratories used diverse techniques to prepare libraries and sequence TCR repertoires. Between about 0.8 and 9 billion PBMCs per donor were obtained by leukapheresis. Summary of the overall study and its limitations: Sampling was restricted to blood, and TCR repertoires in tissue are likely to differ from TCR repertoires in blood. Higher generation probabilities were observed for clonotypes shared by all four sorted-subset donors than for non-shared clonotypes. Incomplete sequencing was indicated by rarefaction of sorted-subset datasets, despite the large sequencing depth. Based on pairwise subsampling, the degree of clonotype sharing among donors was expected to be affected by sequencing depth. Because the study included only a small number of donors, the genetic and exposure-history diversity represented was limited. When several donors were compared, the shared fraction of clonotypes was 5% to 6.5% for naive CD4, 3.5% to 4% for naive CD8, 2.3% for memory CD4, and 0.35% to 0.5% for memory CD8. Naive subsets generally had larger estimated clonotype richness than memory subsets did.

The CDR3, from cysteine to phenylalanine, totals 15 residues. Only CDR3 DNA is held: 45 bases, read in frame from base 1. Donors were healthy HIV-negative adults with no recently reported acute infections or vaccinations. All donors were Caucasian adults living in Nashville, Tennessee, USA. CD4+ T cells were enriched by magnetic negative selection; naive cells were then positively selected on CD45RA, and the negative fraction formed the memory subset. After blood collection by leukapheresis, PBMCs were isolated using Ficoll-Histopaque density gradient centrifugation and then cryopreserved in the vapor phase of liquid nitrogen. Analytical flow cytometry was used to check the purity and quantity of each magnetically sorted T cell population. Genomic DNA was isolated from each sorted fraction and quantified by UV absorbance on a Nanodrop 2000c. A note on this clone: There is no known antigen for this receptor. No base quality values were provided; no much bigger clone lies one nucleotide off.

TCR CDR3 regions were amplified from genomic DNA by multiplex PCR using the deep immunoSEQ assay. For each cell subset, the extracted genomic DNA was distributed evenly across all wells of several immunoSEQ 96-well plates, and each plate served as one replicate. For sorted subsets, around 200 ng genomic DNA, equal to 30,000 or so T cell genomes, was loaded into each replicate PCR. Purified libraries were quantified with a Qubit 3.0 fluorometer, sized on a Bioanalyzer 2100, and re-quantified with the KAPA Library Quantification kit. A separate single-read 150-cycle Illumina NextSeq 550 flow cell was used to sequence each immunoSEQ 96-well plate. Per the authors' processing: The immunoSEQ output contained only junctional sequences without quality scores, so filtering could not match that applied to full-length reads. Sequences were annotated with PyIR, a Python wrapper for IgBLAST v1.9, using IMGT germline references to assign V/J genes and CDR3. Reads were removed for weak V/J assignments (E-value above 1e-6), missing CDR3, stop codons, out-of-frame junctions, or ambiguous translated residues. V3J clonotypes were defined by identical inferred V gene, J gene, and CDR3 amino acid sequence. The percentage overlap between two repertoires was calculated by dividing the number of shared unique clonotypes by the size of the smaller repertoire. Repertoire richness was assessed with RTK rarefaction, the Chao1 estimator, and Recon v2.1 estimates of unobserved clonotypes. OLGA was used to compute generation probabilities for all TCRbeta clonotypes that the gDNA method yielded from a handful of donors. TCRdb mirrors the immuneACCESS table, restricted to in-frame sequences. Some clones are absent from its copies; in checked studies, under half trace to an unresolved V gene, and the reason for the others is unknown. D and trimming come from the DNA, and the V and J calls and clone size come from that table. The sample profile shows approximately 1.5 million clones; around 98% of them were found once. Around 0.45% of the sample is held by the ten biggest clonotypes.

In this chain, TRBV7-5 is recombined with TRBJ1-2; the table's D call of TRBD1 was not tested on the DNA. TRBV7-5 counts as a pseudogene. The source is a young man in good health. Sequencing was performed on naive CD4+ T cells sorted from blood. The cell subset or site label of this sample denotes: CD45RA+ positively selected. The DNA sequence is as follows: TGTGTCAGAAACAGGGATACCCGAGCTAACTATGGCTACACCTTC. This sequence encodes CVRNRDTRANYGYTF.